The present TCR beta chain was sequenced within a study of T cell repertoires in cytomegalovirus infection. Study details: The public TCR beta signatures pointed to both CMV infection and matching HLA type. Findings of the study overall: Dominating the ex vivo response were HLA-C-restricted CMV-specific TCR beta clonotypes. The cumulative frequency of public TCR beta families identified carriers of CMV plus the relevant HLA.

Worth noting for this clonotype: Its antigen is unknown.

A single record per CDR3 protein comes from TCRdb applying MiXCR to the reads. Counted here are under 300,000 distinct CDR3 sequences, about 17% occurring once; the ten biggest clones make up over 40%. The sample taken for sequencing was CD8+ T cells from PBMCs. The receptor was derived from a human donor in good health (CMV status not recorded). Some clones in this sample may be carry-over from other donors' samples.

The CDR3 spells CASSLSTGERSYEQYF. DNA for the CDR3: TGTGCCAGCAGTTTATCGACAGGGGAGCGTTCCTACGAGCAGTACTTC. The V gene is TRBV27, the J gene TRBJ2-7; TRBD1 agrees at 8 bases. With 0 bases clipped from V and 1 base from J, the junction kept 5 bases outside the gene matches. Germline V lookup: CDR1 MNHEY, CDR2 SMNVEV (reference sequence). The CDR3 contains 16 residues.